The clone carrying this T cell receptor beta chain has a count of ten or more. TCRdb called the RACE reads again in MiXCR, with one record for every CDR3 protein. This table holds about 120,000 distinct CDR3 sequences, roughly 14% found once. This sample's time point: pre-sensitization, week 0. Treatment noted: therapeutic diphenylcyclopropenone sensitization with weekly scalp DPC. Germline-derived CDR1 and CDR2 are SGHRS and YFSETQ. The CDR3 has 15 amino acids. V dropped 6 bases and J dropped 0 bases, with 12 bases sitting between them. The sample originates from a study of human T cells and chemical hapten exposure.

The specimen comprised whole blood, sampled in connection with sensitization to the hapten diphenylcyclopropenone (DPC). This sequence originates from a woman aged 18-35 years with alopecia areata. Some clones in this sample may be carry-over from other donors' samples. The rearrangement uses TRBV5-1 and TRBJ2-2; tentatively, D is TRBD1 (7 bases). CDR3 in DNA: TGCGCCAGCACGCGGGACAGTGCGAACACCGGGGAGCTGTTTTTT. As protein: CASTRDSANTGELFF.